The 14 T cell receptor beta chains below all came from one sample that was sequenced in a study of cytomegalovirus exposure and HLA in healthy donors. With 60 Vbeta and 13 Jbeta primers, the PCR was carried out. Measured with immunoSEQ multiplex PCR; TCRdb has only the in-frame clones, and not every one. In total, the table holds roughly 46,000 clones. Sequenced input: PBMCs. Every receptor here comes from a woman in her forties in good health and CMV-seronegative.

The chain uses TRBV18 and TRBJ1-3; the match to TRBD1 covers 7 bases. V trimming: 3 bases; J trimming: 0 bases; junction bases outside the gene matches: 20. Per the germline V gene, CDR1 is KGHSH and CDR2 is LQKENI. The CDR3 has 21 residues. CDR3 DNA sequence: TGTGCCAGCTCACCCCGGGCTCTCGAACAGGGGAGAACATTCTCTGGAAACACCATATATTTT. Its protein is CASSPRALEQGRTFSGNTIYF.

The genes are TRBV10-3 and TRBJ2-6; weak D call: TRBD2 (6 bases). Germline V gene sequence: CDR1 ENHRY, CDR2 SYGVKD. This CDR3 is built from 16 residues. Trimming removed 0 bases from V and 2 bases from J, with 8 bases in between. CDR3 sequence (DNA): TGTGCCATCAGTGAGTCGACGGGGGCTGGGGCCAACGTCCTGACTTTC. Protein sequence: CAISESTGAGANVLTF.

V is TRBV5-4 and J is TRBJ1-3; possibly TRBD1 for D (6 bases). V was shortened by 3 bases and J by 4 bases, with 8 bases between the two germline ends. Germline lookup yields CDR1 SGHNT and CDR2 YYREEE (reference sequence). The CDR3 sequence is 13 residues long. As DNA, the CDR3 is TGTGCCAGCAGCTGGACAGAGGGAAACACCATATATTTT. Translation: CASSWTEGNTIYF.

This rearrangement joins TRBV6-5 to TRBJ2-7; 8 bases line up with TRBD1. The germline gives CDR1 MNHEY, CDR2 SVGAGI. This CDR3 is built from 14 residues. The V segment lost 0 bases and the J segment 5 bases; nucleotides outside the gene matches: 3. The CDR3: CASSYSAGGNEQYF. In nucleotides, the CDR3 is TGTGCCAGCAGTTACTCGGCAGGGGGCAACGAGCAGTACTTC.

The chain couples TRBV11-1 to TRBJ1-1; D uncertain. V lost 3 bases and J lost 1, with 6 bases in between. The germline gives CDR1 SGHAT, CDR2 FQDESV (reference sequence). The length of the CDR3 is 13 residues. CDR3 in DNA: TGTGCCAGCAGCTTTAGGAGGAACACTGAAGCTTTCTTT. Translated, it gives CASSFRRNTEAFF.

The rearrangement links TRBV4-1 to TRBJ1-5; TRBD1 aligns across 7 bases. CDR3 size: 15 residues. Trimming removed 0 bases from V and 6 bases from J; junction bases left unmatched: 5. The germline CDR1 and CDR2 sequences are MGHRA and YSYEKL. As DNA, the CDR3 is TGCGCCAGCAGCCAAGATCTAGACAGGGTTCAGCCCCAGCATTTT. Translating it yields CASSQDLDRVQPQHF.

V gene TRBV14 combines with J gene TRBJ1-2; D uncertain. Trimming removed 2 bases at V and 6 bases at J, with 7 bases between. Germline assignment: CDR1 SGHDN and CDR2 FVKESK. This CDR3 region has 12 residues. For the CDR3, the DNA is TGTGCCAGCAGCCAAAGAGCGAATGGCTACACCTTC. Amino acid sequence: CASSQRANGYTF.

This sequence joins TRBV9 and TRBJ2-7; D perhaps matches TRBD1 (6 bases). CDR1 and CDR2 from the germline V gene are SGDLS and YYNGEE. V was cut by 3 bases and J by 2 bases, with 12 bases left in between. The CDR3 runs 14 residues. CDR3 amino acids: CASSAQTGPYEQYF. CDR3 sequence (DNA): TGTGCCAGCAGCGCACAGACAGGACCCTACGAGCAGTACTTC.

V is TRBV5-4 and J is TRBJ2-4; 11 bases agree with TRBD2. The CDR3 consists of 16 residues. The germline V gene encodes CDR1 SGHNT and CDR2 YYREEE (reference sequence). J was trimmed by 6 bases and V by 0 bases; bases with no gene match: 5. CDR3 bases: TGTGCCAGCAGCTTGGGACTAGCGGGATCGGGAAACATTCAGTACTTC. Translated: CASSLGLAGSGNIQYF. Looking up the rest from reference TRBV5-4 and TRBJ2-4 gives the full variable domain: ETGVTQSPTHLIKTRGQQVTLRCSSQSGHNTVSWYQQALGQGPQFIFQYYREEENGRGNFPPRFSGLQFPNYSSELNVNALELDDSALYLCASSLGLAGSGNIQYFGAGTRLSVL.

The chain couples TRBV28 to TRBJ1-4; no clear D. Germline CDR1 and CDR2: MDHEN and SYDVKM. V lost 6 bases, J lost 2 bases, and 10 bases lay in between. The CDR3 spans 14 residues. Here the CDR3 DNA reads TGTGCCAGCAGGAGGGTAGCGACTAATGAAAAACTGTTTTTT. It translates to CASRRVATNEKLFF.

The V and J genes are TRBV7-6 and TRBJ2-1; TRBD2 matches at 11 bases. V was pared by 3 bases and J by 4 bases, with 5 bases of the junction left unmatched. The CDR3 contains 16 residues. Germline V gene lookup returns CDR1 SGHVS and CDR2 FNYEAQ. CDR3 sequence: CASSLGLAERYNEQFF. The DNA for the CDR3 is TGTGCCAGCAGCTTGGGACTAGCGGAACGTTACAATGAGCAGTTCTTC.

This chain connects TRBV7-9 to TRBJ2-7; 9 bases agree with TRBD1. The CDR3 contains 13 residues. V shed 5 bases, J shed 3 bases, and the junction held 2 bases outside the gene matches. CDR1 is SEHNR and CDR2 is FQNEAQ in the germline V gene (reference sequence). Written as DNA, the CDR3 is TGTGCCAGCAGCCTGACAGGGGGCTACGAGCAGTACTTC. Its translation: CASSLTGGYEQYF.

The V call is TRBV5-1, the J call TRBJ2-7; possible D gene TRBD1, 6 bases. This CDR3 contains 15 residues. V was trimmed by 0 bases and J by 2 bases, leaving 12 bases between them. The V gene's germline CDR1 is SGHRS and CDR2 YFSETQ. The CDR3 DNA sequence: TGCGCCAGCAGCTTGGAGGCAGGGGAAACCTACGAGCAGTACTTC. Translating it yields CASSLEAGETYEQYF.

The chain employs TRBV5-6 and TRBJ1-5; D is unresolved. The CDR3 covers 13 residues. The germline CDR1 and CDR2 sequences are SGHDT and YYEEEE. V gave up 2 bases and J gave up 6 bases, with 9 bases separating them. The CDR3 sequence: CASSFGGTQPQHF. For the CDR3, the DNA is TGTGCCAGCAGCTTTGGAGGAACTCAGCCCCAGCATTTT.